The 5 T cell receptor beta chains given below trace back to one sample, sequenced in a study of T cells in localized non-small cell lung cancer. The method was immunoSEQ multiplex PCR; TCRdb's version includes in-frame clones alone and lacks a portion of them. In the table there are around 91,000 clones, 87% of which are singletons. This specimen consisted of peripheral blood, obtained before any cancer treatment. The receptors stem from a man between 40 and 75 years old with stage I squamous cell lung carcinoma.

This chain uses TRBV7-8 with TRBJ2-7; perhaps TRBD2 as D (5 bases). The CDR3 length is 13 residues. V was clipped by 1 base and J by 4 bases, with 8 bases between them. Germline CDR1 is SGHVS and CDR2 is FQNEAQ. The CDR3 loop is CASSLETRYEQYF. CDR3 sequence (DNA): TGTGCCAGCAGCTTAGAAACTAGGTACGAGCAGTACTTC.

This sequence joins TRBV27 and TRBJ2-3; no clear D. Trimming left V 8 bases short and J 2 bases short, with 17 bases between. Germline V gene data show CDR1 as MNHEY and CDR2 as SMNVEV (reference sequence). This CDR3 is 15 amino acids long. CDR3 sequence: CASFASGHATDTQYF. In DNA form, the CDR3 reads TGTGCCAGCTTTGCTTCGGGCCATGCCACAGATACGCAGTATTTT.

Of note for this clone: Other DNA sequences from this sample encode an identical CDR3 as well. The V call is TRBV15, the J call TRBJ2-5; a weak D match, TRBD2 (6 bases). V lost 0 bases and J lost 7, with 15 bases in between. The length of the CDR3 is 15 residues. Germline V gene lookup returns CDR1 LNHNV and CDR2 YYDKDF (reference sequence). The CDR3 DNA reads as TGTGCCACCAGCAGAGATTTAGGAGGGCGCGGGACCCAGTACTTC. Translated: CATSRDLGGRGTQYF.

The chain combines TRBV4-2 with TRBJ2-2; 10 bases are a match to TRBD1. The CDR3 is 16 amino acids. CDR1 and CDR2 (germline): LGHNA, YNFKEQ. The V segment lost 5 bases and the J segment 7 bases; nucleotides outside the gene matches: 10. This CDR3 reads CASSKRGQGSVGELFF. The CDR3 DNA is TGTGCCAGCAGCAAAAGGGGACAGGGGAGCGTCGGGGAGCTGTTTTTT.

The genes are TRBV9 and TRBJ2-1; 10 nucleotides align to TRBD2. This CDR3 is 16 amino acids long. Losses at the gene ends were 1 base for V and 8 bases for J; bases not matched to a gene: 9. Germline loops: CDR1 SGDLS, CDR2 YYNGEE. CDR3 residues: CASSVRPGLAYDEQFF. The CDR3 nucleotides read TGTGCCAGCAGCGTAAGGCCGGGACTAGCGTACGATGAGCAGTTCTTC.